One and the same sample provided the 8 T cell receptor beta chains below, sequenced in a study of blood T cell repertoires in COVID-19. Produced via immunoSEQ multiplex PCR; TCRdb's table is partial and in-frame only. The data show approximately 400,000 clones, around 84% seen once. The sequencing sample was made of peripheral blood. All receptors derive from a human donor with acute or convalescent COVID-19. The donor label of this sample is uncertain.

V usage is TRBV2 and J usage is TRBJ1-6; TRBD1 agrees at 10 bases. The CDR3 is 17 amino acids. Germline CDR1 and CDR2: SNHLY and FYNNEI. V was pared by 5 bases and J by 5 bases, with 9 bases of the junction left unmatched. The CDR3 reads CASSIIRDRGNNSPLHF. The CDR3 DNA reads TGTGCCAGCAGTATAATCCGGGACAGGGGAAATAATTCACCCCTCCACTTT. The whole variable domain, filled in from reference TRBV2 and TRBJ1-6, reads EPEVTQTPSHQVTQMGQEVILRCVPISNHLYFYWYRQILGQKVEFLVSFYNNEISEKSEIFDDQFSVERPDGSNFTLKIRSTKLEDSAMYFCASSIIRDRGNNSPLHFGNGTRLTVT.

The CDR3 loop reads CASSQDRQLEAFF. For the CDR3, the DNA is TGTGCCAGCAGCCAAGATCGACAGCTAGAAGCTTTCTTT. This sequence joins TRBV4-2 and TRBJ1-1; TRBD1 might be the D (5 bases). The V end lost 0 bases, the J end lost 8 bases, and 10 bases lay between the germline ends. The germline V gene encodes CDR1 LGHNA and CDR2 YNFKEQ. The CDR3 contains 13 residues.

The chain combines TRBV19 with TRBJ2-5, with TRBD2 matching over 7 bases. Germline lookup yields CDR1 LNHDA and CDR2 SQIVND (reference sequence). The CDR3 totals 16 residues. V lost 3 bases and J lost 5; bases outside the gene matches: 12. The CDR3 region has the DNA TGTGCCAGTAGTATCCCGAGGGGCGGGAGACGCGAGACCCAGTACTTC. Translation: CASSIPRGGRRETQYF.

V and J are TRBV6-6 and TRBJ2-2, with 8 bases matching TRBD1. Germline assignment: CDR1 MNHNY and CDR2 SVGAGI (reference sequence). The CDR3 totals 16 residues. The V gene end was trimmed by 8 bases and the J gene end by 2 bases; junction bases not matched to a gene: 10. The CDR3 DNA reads TGTGCCAGCGATATATCAGGGGGCGGTAACACCGGGGAGCTGTTTTTT. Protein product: CASDISGGGNTGELFF.

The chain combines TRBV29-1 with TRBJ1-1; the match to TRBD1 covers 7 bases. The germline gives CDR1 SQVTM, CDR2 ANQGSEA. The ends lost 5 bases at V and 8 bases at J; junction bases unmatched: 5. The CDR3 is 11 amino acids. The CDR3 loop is CSVIGTAEAFF. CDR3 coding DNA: TGCAGCGTTATCGGGACAGCAGAAGCTTTCTTT. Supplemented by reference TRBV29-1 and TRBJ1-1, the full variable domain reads SAVISQKPSRDICQRGTSLTIQCQVDSQVTMMFWYRQQPGQSLTLIATANQGSEATYESGFVIDKFPISRPNLTFSTLTVSNMSPEDSSIYLCSVIGTAEAFFGQGTRLTVV.

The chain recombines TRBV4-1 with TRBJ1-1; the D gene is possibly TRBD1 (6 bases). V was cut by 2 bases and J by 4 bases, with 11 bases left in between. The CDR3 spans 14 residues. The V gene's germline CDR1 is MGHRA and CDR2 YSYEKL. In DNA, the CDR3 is TGCGCCAGCAGCCAATGGGGGGGGCGCACTGAAGCTTTCTTT. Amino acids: CASSQWGGRTEAFF.

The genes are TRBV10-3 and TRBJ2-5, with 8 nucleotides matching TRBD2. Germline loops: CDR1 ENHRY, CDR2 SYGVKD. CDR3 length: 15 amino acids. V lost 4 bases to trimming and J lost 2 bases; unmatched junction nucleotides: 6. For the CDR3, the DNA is TGTGCCATCAGTGGGCGAGAGCGGGGGCAAGAGACCCAGTACTTC. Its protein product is CAISGRERGQETQYF.

As DNA, the CDR3 is TGTGCCAGCAGCGAGTATATCGGACTAGCTTCGGTCACAGATACGCAGTATTTT. Amino acids: CASSEYIGLASVTDTQYF. V usage is TRBV2 and J usage is TRBJ2-3, with 8 nucleotides matching TRBD2. The ends lost 6 bases at V and 2 bases at J; junction bases unmatched: 16. The length of the CDR3 is 18 residues. Germline assignment: CDR1 SNHLY and CDR2 FYNNEI.